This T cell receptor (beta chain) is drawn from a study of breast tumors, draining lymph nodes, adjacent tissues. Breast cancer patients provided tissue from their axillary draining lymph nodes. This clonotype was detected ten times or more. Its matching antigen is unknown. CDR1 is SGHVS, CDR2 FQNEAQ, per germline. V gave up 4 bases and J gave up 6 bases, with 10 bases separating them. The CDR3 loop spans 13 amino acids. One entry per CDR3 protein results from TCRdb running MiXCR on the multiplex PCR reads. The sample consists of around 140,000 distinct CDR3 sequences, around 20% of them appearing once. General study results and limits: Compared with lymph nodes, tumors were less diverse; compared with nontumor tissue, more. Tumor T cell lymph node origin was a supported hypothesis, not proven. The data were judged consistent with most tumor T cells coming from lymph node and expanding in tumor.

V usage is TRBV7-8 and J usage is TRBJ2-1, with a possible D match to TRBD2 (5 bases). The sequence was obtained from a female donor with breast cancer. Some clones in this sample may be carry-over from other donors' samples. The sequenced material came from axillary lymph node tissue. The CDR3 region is CASSSTNFNEQFF. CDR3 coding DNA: TGTGCCAGCAGCTCGACTAACTTCAATGAGCAGTTCTTC.